The T cell receptor beta chain under discussion was sequenced for a study of T cells in Graves' hyperthyroidism and ophthalmopathy. General study findings and limits: Most expanded thyroid clonotypes above 0.001 also appeared in blood. Ophthalmopathy was told apart from stable hyperthyroidism by a 13 V-J model.

Concerning this clonotype itself: Its antigen is as yet unknown.

V lost 1 base, J lost 2 bases, and 1 base stayed unmatched. This CDR3 comprises 15 residues. Germline V gives CDR1 SGHTA, CDR2 FQGTGA. Researchers amplified the TCR beta CDR3 regions from RNA transcripts. Researchers ran a first-round RT-PCR on the TCR CDR3 using the HTBI primer set. One entry per CDR3 protein results from TCRdb running MiXCR on the multiplex PCR reads. The sample has hundreds of thousands of distinct CDR3 sequences; about two fifths are singletons. Together with thyroid ultrasound, orbital computed tomography, serum thyroxine and TRAb, clinical symptoms were used for diagnoses. The chain joins TRBV7-3 to TRBJ2-7; 11 bases match TRBD2. Input material: blood. This clonotype originated in a young man with Graves' hyperthyroidism. The CDR3 DNA follows: TGTGCCAGCAGCTTAATAGCGGGAGGGGCCTACGAGCAGTACTTC. It encodes CASSLIAGGAYEQYF.